This T cell receptor beta chain was identified in a study of T-cell reconstitution after alpha-beta-depleted transplantation in children. Unique molecular identifiers tagged the TCRbeta library. One entry per CDR3 protein, called by TCRdb with MiXCR from the PCR reads. This sample has about 78,000 distinct CDR3 sequences; roughly 13% occur once, and the top ten carry 27%. The CDR3 length is 16 residues. The germline V gene has CDR1 SGDLS and CDR2 YYNGEE. After removal of 4 bases from V and 1 base from J, the junction contained 7 bases not matched to a gene. There are a few counts of this clonotype. The source was PBMCs, mostly from graft donor cells, collected 180 days after TCRalphabeta/CD19-depleted stem cell transplant. The sequence came from a male patient aged 2-10 years who had a stem cell transplant for acute lymphoblastic leukemia, so the T cells may come from the graft donor. J is TRBJ2-2 and V is TRBV9, with 7 bases that match TRBD2. CDR3 in amino acids: CASSQRLALNTGELFF. The CDR3 region has the DNA TGTGCCAGCAGCCAACGACTAGCTCTGAACACCGGGGAGCTGTTTTTT.